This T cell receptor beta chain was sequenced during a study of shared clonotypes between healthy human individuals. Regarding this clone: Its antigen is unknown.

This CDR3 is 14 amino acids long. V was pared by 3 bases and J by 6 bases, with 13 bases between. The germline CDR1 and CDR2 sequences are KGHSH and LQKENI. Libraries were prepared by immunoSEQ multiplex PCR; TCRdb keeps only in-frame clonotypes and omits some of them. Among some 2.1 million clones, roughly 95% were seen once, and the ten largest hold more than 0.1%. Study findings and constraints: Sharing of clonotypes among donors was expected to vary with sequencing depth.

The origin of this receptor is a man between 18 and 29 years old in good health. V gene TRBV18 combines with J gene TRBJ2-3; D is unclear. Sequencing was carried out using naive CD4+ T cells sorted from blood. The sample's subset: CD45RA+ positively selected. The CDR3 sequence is CASSPPLNSDTQYF. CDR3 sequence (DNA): TGTGCCAGCTCACCCCCCCTCAACTCTGATACGCAGTATTTT.